Sequencing of this T cell receptor (beta chain) was carried out in a study of cytomegalovirus exposure and HLA in healthy donors. In the case of this clone: Its antigen is not known.

Points from the study as a whole: An apparent linkage of common viral pathogens to several of the most significant clusters emerged in a later analysis. The authors listed 180 or so TCR beta chains as cytomegalovirus-associated. Being productive about 87% or about 30% of the time was typical of most TCR beta V segments in an earlier analysis.

In the PCR, 60 Vbeta and 13 Jbeta primers were used. Using immunoSEQ multiplex PCR, the repertoire was profiled, and TCRdb retains in-frame clones only, with some absent. Recorded here are around 57,000 clones; the top ten clones represent 8% to 13%. This CDR3 comprises 17 residues. Looked up from germline, CDR1 is SGHTA and CDR2 is FQGNSA. Losses at the gene ends were 5 bases for V and 0 bases for J; bases not matched to a gene: 10. The material sequenced was PBMCs. V usage is TRBV7-2 and J usage is TRBJ1-3; 7 bases line up with TRBD1. This receptor was identified in a woman aged 50 to 65 in good health and CMV-seropositive. The CDR3 spells CASSPKQGTGSGNTIYF. CDR3 DNA sequence: TGTGCCAGCAGCCCGAAACAGGGGACCGGCTCTGGAAACACCATATATTTT.